Here is one T cell receptor (beta chain) with its context. What it binds is not known. This entry belongs to a study of cytomegalovirus exposure and HLA in healthy donors. Primers: 60 Vbeta forward and 13 Jbeta reverse. Here immunoSEQ multiplex PCR was the method, and the copy in TCRdb shows in-frame clones only, minus some. The data contain 54,000 or so clones, approximately 70% of them singletons. This CDR3 spans 15 amino acids. V shed 8 bases, J shed 4 bases, and the junction held 10 bases outside the gene matches. The germline V gene encodes CDR1 LNHDA and CDR2 SQIVND (reference sequence). The study sampled nominally healthy donors, though unrecorded immune exposures were likely. Findings of the study overall: The listing of about 150 TCR beta chains classed them as cytomegalovirus-associated. Because they were indistinguishable, some V segments, including TRBV6-2 and TRBV6-3, were excluded.

Sample: PBMCs. The chain links TRBV19 to TRBJ1-5, with 8 bases lining up with TRBD1. This TCR came from a woman aged 55-69 years in good health and CMV-seropositive. CDR3 coding DNA: TGTGCCAGTCATCCGAGACAGGGGCCAAATCAGCCCCAGCATTTT. Its translation is CASHPRQGPNQPQHF.